Below, 32 T cell receptor beta chains from the same sample are listed, as sequenced in a study of metastatic and nonmetastatic thyroid tumors. TCRdb reprocessed the PCR reads using MiXCR. The table records about 2,500 clones, 25% of them present only once. The entire patient cohort was treatment-naive prior to thyroid surgery. Sequencing input: adjacent normal tissue. Every receptor here comes from a male donor with papillary thyroid cancer or a benign thyroid nodule (not recorded which). Some clones in this sample may be carry-over from other donors' samples.

This clone was counted a few times. This sequence joins TRBV6-1 and TRBJ2-7; tentatively, D is TRBD1 (5 bases). Per germline, CDR1 MNHNS and CDR2 SASEGT. Trimming stripped 9 bases from V and 7 bases from J, with 19 bases between. CDR3 length equals 13 residues. The CDR3: CASVTGVLYEQYF. CDR3 DNA: TGTGCCAGTGTAACAGGTGTCCTGTATGAGCAGTACTTC.

V usage is TRBV7-9 and J usage is TRBJ2-7; TRBD1 agrees at 8 bases. This CDR3 comprises 13 residues. Unmatched junction bases numbered 6, after V lost 5 bases and J lost 6 bases. The germline gives CDR1 SEHNR, CDR2 FQNEAQ (reference sequence). The CDR3 spells CASSPGGAGEQYF. DNA of the CDR3: TGTGCCAGCAGCCCAGGGGGCGCGGGCGAGCAGTACTTC.

This clone counts as medium-sized. The chain couples TRBV20-1 to TRBJ2-2; 7 bases map to TRBD1. The length of the CDR3 is 16 residues. The germline CDR1 and CDR2 sequences are DFQATT and SNEGSKA (reference sequence). J was trimmed by 5 bases and V by 6 bases; bases with no gene match: 15. CDR3 region: CSAQPSGGEETGELFF. CDR3 DNA: TGCAGTGCCCAACCGTCAGGGGGAGAGGAAACCGGGGAGCTGTTTTTT.

The V gene is TRBV6-5, the J gene TRBJ1-4; D is uncertain. The CDR3 has 14 residues. V gave up 2 bases and J gave up 7 bases, with 11 bases separating them. The germline gives CDR1 MNHEY, CDR2 SVGAGI. The CDR3 spells CASSYARLPEKLFF. DNA of the CDR3: TGTGCCAGCAGTTACGCCAGACTCCCTGAAAAACTGTTTTTT.

The chain carries TRBV27 and TRBJ2-1; D tentatively reads TRBD1 or TRBD2 (5 bases each). V gave up 7 bases and J gave up 4 bases, with 20 bases separating them. CDR3 length: 16 amino acids. The germline V gene encodes CDR1 MNHEY and CDR2 SMNVEV (reference sequence). The CDR3 is CASIDSGLSGYNEQFF. DNA of the CDR3: TGTGCCAGCATCGACTCAGGGCTTTCGGGGTACAATGAGCAGTTCTTC.

By its share, this clone is medium-sized. The chain couples TRBV9 to TRBJ1-2, with 7 bases fitting TRBD1. Per germline, CDR1 SGDLS and CDR2 YYNGEE. The CDR3 totals 14 residues. Unmatched junction bases numbered 6, after V lost 0 bases and J lost 7 bases. Written as DNA, the CDR3 is TGTGCCAGCAGCGTAGCTGAGGGGGCGAGTGGCTACACCTTC. It encodes CASSVAEGASGYTF.

This clone is judged large (0.1 to 1%). This chain joins TRBV28 and TRBJ2-1; 10 bases agree with TRBD2. The CDR3 loop spans 14 amino acids. Germline assignment: CDR1 MDHEN and CDR2 SYDVKM. V dropped 5 bases and J dropped 9; count of bases not matched to a gene: 7. The CDR3 protein is CASSTLAGESEQFF. The CDR3 bases are TGTGCCAGCAGTACCCTAGCGGGAGAAAGTGAGCAGTTCTTC.

The chain is built from TRBV28 and TRBJ1-2; 7 bases are shared with TRBD1. CDR1 and CDR2 (germline): MDHEN, SYDVKM. The V segment lost 6 bases and the J segment 2 bases; nucleotides outside the gene matches: 18. This CDR3 is built from 18 residues. CDR3 in amino acids: CASRRKLLSSGQNYGYTF. The CDR3 coding sequence is TGTGCCAGCAGAAGGAAATTATTGAGCTCGGGACAGAACTATGGCTACACCTTC.

This chain connects TRBV9 to TRBJ2-1; TRBD1 matches at 7 bases. J lost 10 bases, V lost 1 base, and 8 bases had no gene match. Germline CDR1 is SGDLS and CDR2 is YYNGEE. There are 14 residues in the CDR3. The CDR3 nucleotides read TGTGCCAGCAGCGTACCTTACAGGGGCGGAGAGCAGTTCTTC. Protein sequence: CASSVPYRGGEQFF.

This clone occurred a few times. The junction and the germline gene differ at one end; a read error may be behind it. The chain has TRBV29-1 and TRBJ2-3; the D gene is possibly TRBD2 (6 bases). Germline CDR1 reads SQVTM; CDR2 reads ANQGSEA. The CDR3 consists of 14 residues. As DNA, the CDR3 is TGCTGCGTTGGGCGGGGTGGGGGCACAGATACGCAGTATTTT. It translates to CCVGRGGGTDTQYF.

V usage is TRBV20-1 and J usage is TRBJ1-6, with TRBD1 matching 7 bases. V trimming: 6 bases; J trimming: 13 bases; junction bases outside the gene matches: 12. In germline, CDR1 is DFQATT, CDR2 SNEGSKA (reference sequence). CDR3 length: 13 residues. This CDR3 is CSAPGTVGSPLHF. CDR3 nucleotides: TGCAGTGCCCCGGGGACAGTCGGATCTCCCCTCCACTTT.

This clone was observed once. The V and J genes are TRBV5-1 and TRBJ1-4, with 9 bases identical to TRBD1. The germline gives CDR1 SGHRS, CDR2 YFSETQ. CDR3 length equals 15 residues. The V and J ends lost 2 bases and 8 bases, in that order; junction bases with no gene match: 7. CDR3 region: CASSFLGTGREKLFF. Written as DNA, the CDR3 is TGCGCCAGCAGCTTTTTGGGGACAGGGAGGGAAAAACTGTTTTTT.

The chain is built from TRBV28 and TRBJ2-2; D is ambiguous. CDR1 and CDR2 from the germline V gene are MDHEN and SYDVKM. V was trimmed by 7 bases and J by 8 bases, leaving 11 bases between them. There are 12 residues in the CDR3. The CDR3 spells CASTVRWGELFF. For the CDR3, the DNA is TGTGCCAGCACAGTACGCTGGGGGGAGCTGTTTTTT.

The rearrangement uses TRBV2 and TRBJ2-7; D gene ambiguous. This CDR3 comprises 11 residues. CDR1 and CDR2 (germline): SNHLY, FYNNEI. With 5 bases removed from V and 5 bases from J, the gap between germline ends came to 7 bases. CDR3 sequence reads: CASSLSDEQYV. The CDR3 nucleotides are TGTGCCAGCAGTTTAAGCGACGAGCAGTACGTC.

A few counts support this clone. The J gene is TRBJ1-6, the V gene TRBV28; D call uncertain. The CDR3 loop spans 13 amino acids. Germline CDR1 is MDHEN and CDR2 is SYDVKM. The V end lost 3 bases, the J end lost 7 bases, and 7 bases lay between the germline ends. The CDR3 loop reads CASSFLRNSPLHF. The DNA of the CDR3 is TGTGCCAGCAGTTTTTTGCGGAATTCACCCCTCCACTTT.

With respect to this clone: Germline and junction disagree at one end, which may indicate a read error. This chain links TRBV6-2 or TRBV6-3 with TRBJ1-5; possible D gene TRBD1, 5 bases. The CDR3 totals 14 residues. Germline V lookup: CDR1 MNHEY, CDR2 SVGEGT. CDR3 residues: CASSYGGRDSPLQF. CDR3 coding DNA: TGTGCCAGCAGTTACGGGGGTCGGGACTCACCCCTACAATTT.

The DNA for the CDR3 is TGTGCCACCATTACTGGGGAGGCTAATGAAAAACTGTTTTTT. Translating gives CATITGEANEKLFF. The chain links TRBV15 to TRBJ1-4, with D unresolved. Germline CDR1 and CDR2: LNHNV and YYDKDF (reference sequence). CDR3 length: 14 residues. The V and J ends lost 7 bases and 3 bases respectively, with 12 bases between them.

By proportion, this clone is large. This chain links TRBV24-1 with TRBJ2-3; D is ambiguous. Trimming removed 0 bases at V and 6 bases at J, with 9 bases between. Germline assignment: CDR1 KGHDR and CDR2 SFDVKD. The CDR3 covers 14 residues. CDR3 DNA: TGTGCCACCAGTGATTTGCCCGTAGGGGATACGCAGTATTTT. Translation: CATSDLPVGDTQYF.

This clone has only a few counts. This sequence joins TRBV27 and TRBJ2-5, with a possible D match to TRBD1 (7 bases). Per the germline V gene, CDR1 is MNHEY and CDR2 is SMNVEV (reference sequence). Trimming shortened V by 4 bases and J by 3 bases, and 24 bases separated the two germline ends. This CDR3 contains 18 residues. In DNA form, the CDR3 reads TGTGCCAGCAGTTCCGGGCTAGCAGGGGGGCCTGGCAAAGAGACCCAGTACTTC. It translates to CASSSGLAGGPGKETQYF.

The chain has TRBV9 and TRBJ2-1; D possibly matches TRBD1 or TRBD2 (5 bases each). This CDR3 has 12 residues. Trimming removed 7 bases from V and 8 bases from J, with 13 bases in between. CDR1 and CDR2 from the germline V gene are SGDLS and YYNGEE. The CDR3 loop is CASVDGTYEQFF. The CDR3 DNA is TGTGCCAGCGTAGATGGGACCTATGAGCAGTTCTTC.

The chain links TRBV2 to TRBJ2-2, with D uncertain. CDR1 and CDR2 from the germline V gene are SNHLY and FYNNEI. The CDR3 spans 13 residues. V was shortened by 9 bases and J by 4 bases, with 12 bases between the two germline ends. The CDR3 is CASQRVPTGELFF. CDR3 DNA: TGTGCCAGTCAACGGGTCCCCACCGGGGAGCTGTTTTTT.

This sequence joins TRBV5-1 and TRBJ2-7; D gene uncertain. The CDR3 loop spans 14 amino acids. CDR1 and CDR2 from the germline V gene are SGHRS and YFSETQ. Deletions cut 3 bases from V and 6 bases from J, with 16 bases between. The CDR3 sequence: CASSSRRIGREQYF. The CDR3 bases are TGCGCCAGCAGCTCACGACGGATCGGGCGCGAGCAGTACTTC. The full variable domain, in which reference TRBV5-1 and TRBJ2-7 provide the parts outside the CDR3, is KAGVTQTPRYLIKTRGQQVTLSCSPISGHRSVSWYQQTPGQGLQFLFEYFSETQRNKGNFPGRFSGRQFSNSRSEMNVSTLELGDSALYLCASSSRRIGREQYFGPGTRLTVT.

The chain couples TRBV19 to TRBJ2-1, with 9 nucleotides matching TRBD2. J was trimmed by 0 bases and V by 7 bases; bases with no gene match: 4. CDR1 is LNHDA and CDR2 is SQIVND in the germline V gene (reference sequence). This CDR3 has 15 amino acids. CDR3 sequence reads: CASIRAGGSYNEQFF. In nucleotides, the CDR3 is TGTGCCAGTATACGAGCGGGAGGCTCCTACAATGAGCAGTTCTTC.

The chain joins TRBV2 to TRBJ2-5; either TRBD1 or TRBD2 may fit D (5 bases each). Germline loops: CDR1 SNHLY, CDR2 FYNNEI. The length of the CDR3 is 15 residues. V lost 6 bases and J lost 2, with 16 bases in between. CDR3 loop: CASRGVRGPQETQYF. Here the CDR3 DNA reads TGTGCCAGCAGGGGGGTCCGGGGCCCACAAGAGACCCAGTACTTC.

The V call is TRBV20-1, the J call TRBJ2-6; D possibly uses TRBD1 or TRBD2 (5 bases each). CDR1 and CDR2 (germline): DFQATT, SNEGSKA (reference sequence). The CDR3 is 14 residues long. V lost 6 bases and J 4 bases, leaving 13 bases between the germline ends. CDR3 protein: CSAVSGAGANVLTF. The CDR3 nucleotides read TGCAGTGCCGTATCCGGGGCAGGGGCCAACGTCCTGACTTTC.

In its sample, this clone is large (0.1 to 1%). The J gene is TRBJ2-3, the V gene TRBV6-1; 10 nucleotides line up with TRBD2. The germline V gene has CDR1 MNHNS and CDR2 SASEGT. This CDR3 is 15 amino acids long. The trim removed 0 bases at V and 5 bases at J, leaving 2 bases unmatched. CDR3 DNA: TGTGCCAGCAGTGAAGCCCGGACTAGCGGAGATACGCAGTATTTT. It yields the protein CASSEARTSGDTQYF.

Within the sample, this clone is medium-sized. The rearrangement joins TRBV7-8 to TRBJ2-3; D is unresolved. Trimming removed 3 bases at V and 2 bases at J, with 6 bases between. This CDR3 is 13 amino acids long. Germline V gene sequence: CDR1 SGHVS, CDR2 FQNEAQ. The DNA of the CDR3 is TGTGCCAGCAGCTTCCCATCCACAGATACGCAGTATTTT. This translates into CASSFPSTDTQYF.

A few counts support this clone. This sequence joins TRBV6-5 and TRBJ1-1, with D hard to call. This CDR3 is 14 amino acids long. Germline-derived CDR1 and CDR2 are MNHEY and SVGAGI. Trimming shortened V by 4 bases and J by 6 bases, and 15 bases separated the two germline ends. The CDR3 spells CASSFPPPGPEAFF. DNA of the CDR3: TGTGCCAGCAGTTTCCCCCCACCTGGGCCTGAAGCTTTCTTT.

This clone came up a few times. The chain employs TRBV6-6 and TRBJ2-3; 10 bases align to TRBD2. V shed 0 bases and J 6 bases; nucleotides not matched to a gene: 6. The CDR3 contains 16 residues. Per the germline V gene, CDR1 is MNHNY and CDR2 is SVGAGI (reference sequence). The chain's CDR3 is CASSYSKGLAWDTQYF. CDR3 coding DNA: TGTGCCAGCAGTTACTCTAAGGGACTAGCGTGGGATACGCAGTATTTT.

The rearrangement uses TRBV6-1 and TRBJ1-2; perhaps TRBD1 as D (6 bases). The CDR3 length is 15 residues. Trimming took 0 bases from V and 3 from J, leaving 11 bases between them. CDR1 and CDR2 from the germline V gene are MNHNS and SASEGT. Here the CDR3 reads CASSEAGGYDYGYTF. Written as DNA, the CDR3 is TGTGCCAGCAGTGAAGCCGGGGGCTATGACTATGGCTACACCTTC.

The V and J genes are TRBV24-1 and TRBJ1-2; D is uncertain. Germline lookup yields CDR1 KGHDR and CDR2 SFDVKD. The CDR3 has 15 amino acids. V gave up 6 bases and J gave up 4 bases, with 17 bases separating them. Here the CDR3 reads CATSTRAAGGYGYTF. CDR3 in DNA: TGTGCCACCAGTACCCGAGCTGCAGGCGGCTATGGCTACACCTTC.

By sample share, this clone is large. The chain employs TRBV28 and TRBJ2-7; D tentatively fits TRBD1 or TRBD2 (7 bases each). The CDR3 spans 15 residues. Germline-derived CDR1 and CDR2 are MDHEN and SYDVKM. Trimming took 7 bases from V and 2 from J, leaving 18 bases between them. CDR3 region: CASTGGTDSTYEQYF. Here the CDR3 DNA reads TGTGCCAGCACCGGGGGGACAGATTCTACCTACGAGCAGTACTTC.